The T cell receptor (beta chain) under discussion was sequenced for a study of identical twins. Findings and limits, study-wide: The degree of excess twin sharing was weaker in beta out-of-frame sequences. Invariant populations such as MAIT and iNKT cells could partly muddle zero-insertion analyses.

TCRdb re-derived calls from the 5' RACE reads in MiXCR, one entry per CDR3 protein. The sample lists fewer than 900,000 distinct CDR3 sequences; approximately 22% were seen once. Germline V gene sequence: CDR1 ENHRY, CDR2 SYGVKD. V dropped 2 bases and J dropped 0 bases, with 11 bases sitting between them. The CDR3 spans 15 residues. Concerning this clonotype: Its antigen is not known.

The sample also formed part of further work on T cells expressing NK-cell markers.

The sequence derives from a woman between 18 and 29 years old in good health. J is TRBJ2-7 and V is TRBV10-3; D may correspond to TRBD1 or TRBD2 (5 bases each). The material sequenced was PBMCs. CDR3 in DNA: TGTGCCATCAGTGAGCCCGTGGGGGTCTCCTACGAGCAGTACTTC. It is translated as CAISEPVGVSYEQYF.